Below are 25 T cell receptor beta chains sequenced from a single sample in a study of OX40 agonist ivuxolimab in advanced cancers. This table comes from immunoSEQ multiplex PCR, and its TCRdb copy is limited to in-frame clones, with some not included. The sample consists of roughly 120,000 clones, around 89% of them appearing once. Specimen: CD4+ or CD8+ T cells sorted from blood, collected in a trial of the OX40 agonist ivuxolimab. Source of these receptors: an adult with an advanced solid tumor such as melanoma, head and neck, liver or kidney cancer.

The chain couples TRBV23-1 to TRBJ1-5, with D unresolved. TRBV23-1 is an ORF, with its function uncertain. The CDR3 is made up of 15 amino acids. Deletions cut 4 bases from V and 1 base from J, with 11 bases between. CDR3 DNA sequence: TGCGCCAGCAGTCCGGGGAGGCCCAGCAATCAGCCCCAGCATTTT. It yields the protein CASSPGRPSNQPQHF.

The chain is built from TRBV4-1 and TRBJ2-3; no clear D. The CDR3 length is 15 residues. CDR1 is MGHRA, CDR2 YSYEKL, per germline. Trimming took 8 bases from V and 1 from J, leaving 16 bases between them. CDR3 amino acids: CASRPHGLGTDTQYF. For the CDR3, the DNA is TGCGCCAGCCGCCCGCACGGCCTCGGCACAGATACGCAGTATTTT.

The chain recombines TRBV5-4 with TRBJ2-2, with D perhaps given as TRBD1 or TRBD2 (5 bases each). The CDR3 consists of 14 residues. Germline CDR1 is SGHNT and CDR2 is YYREEE (reference sequence). Trimming took off 0 bases at V and 6 bases at J, with 9 bases between the two ends. The DNA of the CDR3 is TGTGCCAGCAGCTTGGTCGGGGCGGCCGGGGAGCTGTTTTTT. This translates into CASSLVGAAGELFF.

The V gene is TRBV7-2, the J gene TRBJ2-5, with 7 positions matching TRBD1. Germline lookup yields CDR1 SGHTA and CDR2 FQGNSA. This CDR3 region has 13 residues. V shed 5 bases, J shed 5 bases, and the junction held 5 bases outside the gene matches. Here the CDR3 reads CASSRQGGETQYF. CDR3 nucleotide sequence: TGTGCCAGCAGCCGACAGGGTGGGGAGACCCAGTACTTC.

The chain has TRBV6-1 and TRBJ2-3; the D gene could be TRBD1 or TRBD2 (7 bases each). Per the germline V gene, CDR1 is MNHNS and CDR2 is SASEGT. This CDR3 contains 14 residues. V was cut by 5 bases and J by 1 base, with 10 bases left in between. The CDR3 region is CASSSGGGTDTQYF. The CDR3 bases are TGTGCCAGCAGTTCAGGGGGGGGCACAGATACGCAGTATTTT.

The V gene is TRBV9, the J gene TRBJ2-1; D gene unclear. The CDR3 has 12 amino acids. Trimming pared 0 bases from V and 9 bases from J, leaving 7 bases between. Germline V CDR1 and CDR2: SGDLS, YYNGEE. CDR3 sequence: CASSVALGEQFF. The CDR3 DNA reads as TGTGCCAGCAGCGTAGCCCTCGGTGAGCAGTTCTTC.

The chain uses TRBV7-2 and TRBJ2-7; the D is unclear. Germline values: CDR1 SGHTA, CDR2 FQGNSA. This CDR3 has 13 amino acids. V was clipped by 4 bases and J by 4 bases, with 11 bases between them. The CDR3 loop reads CASSSLVEYEQYF. CDR3 DNA: TGTGCCAGCAGCTCCCTGGTTGAGTACGAGCAGTACTTC.

This chain connects TRBV6-5 to TRBJ2-7, with 10 bases identical to TRBD2. The CDR3 is 15 amino acids. Looked up from germline, CDR1 is MNHEY and CDR2 is SVGAGI. V lost 5 bases, J lost 0 bases, and 4 bases stayed unmatched. CDR3: CASSTSGTSSYEQYF. The CDR3 nucleotides read TGTGCCAGCAGTACTAGCGGGACAAGCTCCTACGAGCAGTACTTC.

The chain employs TRBV29-1 and TRBJ2-7, with D possibly TRBD1 on 6 matching bases. The CDR3 length is 12 residues. The V gene lost 6 bases and the J gene lost 7 bases, with 16 bases spanning the gap. Per the germline V gene, CDR1 is SQVTM and CDR2 is ANQGSEA. The DNA of the CDR3 is TGCAGCGTCGAATATCTTACAGGGGAGCAGTACTTC. This translates into CSVEYLTGEQYF.

The chain combines TRBV19 with TRBJ1-2, with D unresolved. Germline CDR1 is LNHDA and CDR2 is SQIVND (reference sequence). Trimming stripped 3 bases from V and 0 bases from J, with 8 bases between. The CDR3 is made up of 14 amino acids. DNA for the CDR3: TGTGCCAGTAGTATCCAAGTAGCTAACTATGGCTACACCTTC. This codes for CASSIQVANYGYTF.

The DNA of the CDR3 is TGCGCCAGCAGCTTGCGGGAGATGAACACCGGGGAGCTGTTTTTT. Protein: CASSLREMNTGELFF. This sequence joins TRBV5-1 and TRBJ2-2; the D gene is possibly TRBD2 (6 bases). The CDR3 is made up of 15 amino acids. Deletions cut 1 base from V and 1 base from J, with 8 bases between. Germline V lookup: CDR1 SGHRS, CDR2 YFSETQ. The whole variable domain, remainder taken from reference TRBV5-1 and TRBJ2-2, is KAGVTQTPRYLIKTRGQQVTLSCSPISGHRSVSWYQQTPGQGLQFLFEYFSETQRNKGNFPGRFSGRQFSNSRSEMNVSTLELGDSALYLCASSLREMNTGELFFGEGSRLTVL.

The rearrangement joins TRBV15 to TRBJ2-7, with D perhaps TRBD1 (6 bases). The germline CDR1 and CDR2 sequences are LNHNV and YYDKDF (reference sequence). The ends were cut back, 2 bases at V and 0 bases at J, with 8 bases in the middle. CDR3 length: 14 amino acids. The CDR3 region is CATSRTGSSYEQYF. CDR3 bases: TGTGCCACCAGCAGAACAGGGAGCTCCTACGAGCAGTACTTC.

Note on this clone: The same CDR3 arises from other DNA sequences in this sample as well. The V call is TRBV28, the J call TRBJ1-2, with D unclear. CDR1 and CDR2 from the germline V gene are MDHEN and SYDVKM. V dropped 7 bases and J dropped 0 bases, with 3 bases sitting between them. The CDR3 contains 11 residues. The CDR3 protein is CASTANYGYTF. Written as DNA, the CDR3 is TGTGCCAGCACTGCTAACTATGGCTACACCTTC.

The rearrangement uses TRBV30 and TRBJ2-5; D is ambiguous. Trimming stripped 0 bases from V and 1 base from J, with 9 bases between. CDR1 and CDR2 from the germline V gene are GTSNPN and SVGIG (reference sequence). This CDR3 is built from 14 residues. The DNA of the CDR3 is TGTGCCTGGAGTGTGAACGATCCCCAAGAGACCCAGTACTTC. Its translation is CAWSVNDPQETQYF.

The chain has TRBV29-1 and TRBJ2-5; D not resolved. This CDR3 region has 12 residues. Per the germline V gene, CDR1 is SQVTM and CDR2 is ANQGSEA. The V end lost 4 bases, the J end lost 4 bases, and 10 bases lay between the germline ends. The chain's CDR3 is CSVGDLGETQYF. For the CDR3, the DNA is TGCAGCGTTGGCGACTTGGGAGAGACCCAGTACTTC.

The chain's CDR3 is CASSFRQGVGNTQYF. CDR3 in DNA: TGTGCCAGCAGTTTTCGACAGGGGGTTGGGAATACGCAGTATTTT. This chain connects TRBV28 to TRBJ2-3, with 9 nucleotides matching TRBD1. CDR1 and CDR2 (germline): MDHEN, SYDVKM. The junction had 8 bases not matched to a gene; V was cut back by 3 bases and J by 7 bases. The CDR3 is 15 residues long.

This chain links TRBV7-9 with TRBJ2-7; 9 nucleotides agree with TRBD1. Germline V gene sequence: CDR1 SEHNR, CDR2 FQNEAQ (reference sequence). V shed 6 bases and J 2 bases; nucleotides not matched to a gene: 5. The CDR3 runs to 14 residues. Here the CDR3 reads CASRPGQGAYEQYF. The CDR3 DNA sequence: TGTGCCAGCAGACCGGGACAGGGAGCCTACGAGCAGTACTTC.

J is TRBJ1-1 and V is TRBV19, with a possible D match to TRBD1 (6 bases). There are 13 residues in the CDR3. Trimming removed 8 bases from V and 1 base from J, with 11 bases in between. The germline gives CDR1 LNHDA, CDR2 SQIVND (reference sequence). DNA for the CDR3: TGTGCCAGTGCGTTGGGGGCGAACACTGAAGCTTTCTTT. This encodes CASALGANTEAFF.

The genes are TRBV7-2 and TRBJ1-6, with 9 bases aligning to TRBD1. Germline values: CDR1 SGHTA, CDR2 FQGNSA. The CDR3 length is 15 residues. With 5 bases clipped from V and 10 bases from J, the junction kept 9 bases outside the gene matches. In DNA form, the CDR3 reads TGTGCCAGCAGCCCAGACAGGGGGTTCGCGTCACCCCTCCACTTT. It yields the protein CASSPDRGFASPLHF.

V and J are TRBV7-9 and TRBJ1-4; D possibly corresponds to TRBD1 (5 bases). The V end lost 3 bases, the J end lost 5 bases, and 16 bases lay between the germline ends. This CDR3 has 16 residues. CDR1 and CDR2 (germline): SEHNR, FQNEAQ (reference sequence). The CDR3 sequence: CASSFFRQSQNEKLFF. As DNA, the CDR3 is TGTGCCAGCAGCTTTTTTCGACAGAGCCAAAATGAAAAACTGTTTTTT.

The gene calls are TRBV11-2 and TRBJ1-6; 9 nucleotides match TRBD1. The CDR3 loop spans 15 amino acids. Trimming took 5 bases from V and 5 from J; bases not matched to a gene: 4. Germline loops: CDR1 SGHAT, CDR2 FQNNGV. The CDR3 DNA follows: TGTGCCAGCAGCGATGGGACAGGGAATAATTCACCCCTCCACTTT. Translation gives CASSDGTGNNSPLHF.

This clone was detected once. The chain recombines TRBV18 with TRBJ2-7; D possibly corresponds to TRBD1 (6 bases). The ends were cut back, 6 bases at V and 2 bases at J, with 17 bases in the middle. Looked up from germline, CDR1 is KGHSH and CDR2 is LQKENI. CDR3 length: 15 residues. CDR3 sequence (DNA): TGTGCCAGCTCTTGGACAGCAACTCAAGCCTACGAGCAGTACTTC. Translated: CASSWTATQAYEQYF. The full variable domain, rest sourced from reference TRBV18 and TRBJ2-7, is NAGVMQNPRHLVRRRGQEARLRCSPMKGHSHVYWYRQLPEEGLKFMVYLQKENIIDESGMPKERFSAEFPKEGPSILRIQQVVRGDSAAYFCASSWTATQAYEQYFGPGTRLTVT.

This clone was seen a handful of times. The chain uses TRBV5-1 and TRBJ2-2; no definite D call. The germline V gene encodes CDR1 SGHRS and CDR2 YFSETQ. The CDR3 spans 11 residues. V was pared by 5 bases and J by 5 bases, with 4 bases between. CDR3 DNA: TGCGCCAGCAGGGGAACCGGGGAGCTGTTTTTT. It encodes CASRGTGELFF.

This clone was detected only a few times. The V and J genes are TRBV30 and TRBJ1-6; perhaps TRBD1 as D (5 bases). This CDR3 contains 15 residues. The germline CDR1 and CDR2 sequences are GTSNPN and SVGIG (reference sequence). V dropped 0 bases and J dropped 7 bases, with 13 bases sitting between them. CDR3 protein: CAWSVLGGDNSPLHF. For the CDR3, the DNA is TGTGCCTGGAGTGTACTGGGAGGGGACAATTCACCCCTCCACTTT.

V usage is TRBV4-1 and J usage is TRBJ2-5, with a possible D match to TRBD2 (7 bases). Trimming cost V 4 bases and J 4 bases, with 13 bases left between them. The length of the CDR3 is 14 residues. CDR1 MGHRA and CDR2 YSYEKL come from the germline V gene. The CDR3 nucleotides are TGCGCCAGCAGCCCGGGGGGCGGGCGAGAGACCCAGTACTTC. The encoded protein is CASSPGGGRETQYF.